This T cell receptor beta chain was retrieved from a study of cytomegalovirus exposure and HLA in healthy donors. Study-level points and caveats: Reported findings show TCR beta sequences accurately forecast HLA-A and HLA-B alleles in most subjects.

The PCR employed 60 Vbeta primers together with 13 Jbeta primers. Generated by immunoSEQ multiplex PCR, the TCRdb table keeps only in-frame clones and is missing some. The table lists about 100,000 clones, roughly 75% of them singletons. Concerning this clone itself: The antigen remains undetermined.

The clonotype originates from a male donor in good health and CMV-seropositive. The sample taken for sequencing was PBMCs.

This CDR3 is CASSRDPRDNQPQHF. In DNA form, the CDR3 reads TGCGCCAGCTCGCGGGACCCCAGGGACAATCAGCCCCAGCATTTT. This rearrangement joins TRBV5-1 to TRBJ1-5; tentatively, D is TRBD1 (5 bases). Germline V gene lookup returns CDR1 SGHRS and CDR2 YFSETQ. The CDR3 is 15 residues long. V was clipped by 7 bases and J by 3 bases, with 17 bases between them.